This TCR beta chain was found in a study of CD8 T cells in Susac syndrome. The CD8+ and CD4+ T cells were negatively isolated, with the TEMRA cells enriched by FACS. Roughly 0.45 to 1 ug RNA was reverse transcribed with random hexamers. TCRdb fed the immunoSEQ multiplex PCR reads into MiXCR, producing one record per CDR3 protein. The sample has tens of thousands of distinct CDR3 sequences; about 95% are singletons. This CDR3 contains 13 residues. Germline CDR1 is SQVTM and CDR2 is ANQGSEA. Trimming took 5 bases from V and 1 from J; bases not matched to a gene: 4. This TCR was sampled from a human donor with Susac syndrome. This chain joins TRBV29-1 and TRBJ2-7, with 8 bases lining up with TRBD2. Sequenced: CD8+ T cells from PBMCs. The CDR3 nucleotides read TGCAGCGTTACCGGGACTAGTTCCTACGAGCAGTACTTC. It translates to CSVTGTSSYEQYF.